This passage covers 20 T cell receptor beta chains from one sample sequenced in a study of T cell clonotyping in hematopoietic cell transplantation. The time point here: recipient sample about 28 days before transplant, after cytoreduction. The protocol was immunoSEQ multiplex PCR, while the TCRdb copy is restricted to in-frame clones and leaves out a portion. The sample shows about 76,000 clones, almost 97% of them seen only once. The input for sequencing was peripheral blood mononuclear cells, taken before stem cell transplant. The receptor set was obtained from a woman aged 45-59 years with acute myeloid leukemia. Some clones in this sample may be carry-over from other donors' samples.

V gene TRBV28 combines with J gene TRBJ2-7; possibly TRBD2 for D (5 bases). CDR1 is MDHEN and CDR2 is SYDVKM in the germline V gene. Between the trimmed V and J ends, which lost 6 bases and 2 bases, there was a span of 11 bases. CDR3 length: 13 amino acids. The CDR3 region is CASSPGTPYEQYF. The CDR3 DNA is TGTGCCAGCAGCCCGGGAACCCCCTACGAGCAGTACTTC. Using reference TRBV28 and TRBJ2-7 for the parts outside the CDR3, the full variable domain is DVKVTQSSRYLVKRTGEKVFLECVQDMDHENMFWYRQDPGLGLRLIYFSYDVKMKEKGDIPEGYSVSREKKERFSLILESASTNQTSMYLCASSPGTPYEQYFGPGTRLTVT.

In this sample, this clone turned up a few times. This chain uses TRBV28 with TRBJ2-2; 10 bases map to TRBD2. Germline CDR1 MDHEN, CDR2 SYDVKM. This CDR3 comprises 16 residues. Trimming cost V 5 bases and J 7 bases; bases outside gene matches: 10. CDR3 sequence (DNA): TGTGCCAGCAGTCCACTAGCGGGAAGGTTTATCGGGGAGCTGTTTTTT. Translating gives CASSPLAGRFIGELFF.

V is TRBV19 and J is TRBJ1-1; possibly TRBD1 for D (5 bases). The V and J ends lost 3 bases and 1 base respectively, with 9 bases between them. The CDR3 loop spans 14 amino acids. CDR1 is LNHDA and CDR2 is SQIVND in the germline V gene (reference sequence). DNA for the CDR3: TGTGCCAGTAGTATGGGACGGGAGAACACTGAAGCTTTCTTT. Amino acid sequence: CASSMGRENTEAFF.

This clone was found once. This chain connects TRBV18 to TRBJ1-1; D might be TRBD1 (5 bases). V gave up 3 bases and J gave up 6 bases, with 17 bases separating them. CDR1 is KGHSH, CDR2 LQKENI, per germline. The CDR3 has 15 residues. The CDR3 loop reads CASSPYARGRAEAFF. DNA for the CDR3: TGTGCCAGCTCACCGTATGCCCGGGGCCGGGCTGAAGCTTTCTTT. Full variable domain (missing parts from reference TRBV18 and TRBJ1-1): NAGVMQNPRHLVRRRGQEARLRCSPMKGHSHVYWYRQLPEEGLKFMVYLQKENIIDESGMPKERFSAEFPKEGPSILRIQQVVRGDSAAYFCASSPYARGRAEAFFGQGTRLTVV.

The rearrangement joins TRBV7-3 to TRBJ2-3; D tentatively fits TRBD1 or TRBD2 (6 bases each). V lost 5 bases to trimming and J lost 3 bases, with 18 bases between them. CDR1 is SGHTA and CDR2 is FQGTGA in the germline V gene. The CDR3 contains 16 residues. DNA for the CDR3: TGTGCCAGCAGCCGCATCGGGGGCAGGGGAACAGATACGCAGTATTTT. It specifies CASSRIGGRGTDTQYF. Supplemented by reference TRBV7-3 and TRBJ2-3, the full variable domain reads GAGVSQTPSNKVTEKGKYVELRCDPISGHTALYWYRQSLGQGPEFLIYFQGTGAADDSGLPNDRFFAVRPEGSVSTLKIQRTERGDSAVYLCASSRIGGRGTDTQYFGPGTRLTVL.

The chain links TRBV13 to TRBJ1-1, with D possibly TRBD1 on 5 matching bases. Germline CDR1 reads PRHDT; CDR2 reads FYEKMQ (reference sequence). The CDR3 is made up of 17 amino acids. The V end was cut by 3 bases, the J end by 0 bases, with 17 bases between. The CDR3 DNA is TGTGCCAGCAGCTTTCTTCAACAGGCAAACCTGAACACTGAAGCTTTCTTT. This encodes CASSFLQQANLNTEAFF.

The V gene is TRBV7-3, the J gene TRBJ1-1, with unresolved D. The CDR3 totals 13 residues. Germline lookup yields CDR1 SGHTA and CDR2 FQGTGA. Trimming left V 3 bases short and J 0 bases short, with 5 bases between. CDR3 bases: TGTGCCAGCAGCTTGGACCTGAACACTGAAGCTTTCTTT. This codes for CASSLDLNTEAFF.

J is TRBJ2-7 and V is TRBV2; no clear D gene. Germline loops: CDR1 SNHLY, CDR2 FYNNEI. The CDR3 extends over 13 amino acids. V lost 2 bases and J 6 bases, leaving 11 bases between the germline ends. The CDR3 loop is CASSERRQAEQYF. The CDR3 DNA follows: TGTGCCAGCAGTGAAAGGCGGCAGGCCGAGCAGTACTTC. The whole variable domain, filled in from reference TRBV2 and TRBJ2-7, reads EPEVTQTPSHQVTQMGQEVILRCVPISNHLYFYWYRQILGQKVEFLVSFYNNEISEKSEIFDDQFSVERPDGSNFTLKIRSTKLEDSAMYFCASSERRQAEQYFGPGTRLTVT.

In this sample, this clone turned up once. This rearrangement joins TRBV6-6 to TRBJ1-2; no clear D gene. Trimming cost V 4 bases and J 4 bases, with 13 bases left between them. Germline V gene data show CDR1 as MNHNY and CDR2 as SVGAGI (reference sequence). This CDR3 has 14 residues. This CDR3 reads CASSSYAGAYGYTF. CDR3 nucleotide sequence: TGTGCCAGCAGTTCGTACGCGGGCGCCTATGGCTACACCTTC.

The chain recombines TRBV6-1 with TRBJ1-5; the D gene is possibly TRBD1 (5 bases). V dropped 2 bases and J dropped 6 bases, with 11 bases sitting between them. The CDR3 extends over 14 amino acids. CDR1 is MNHNS and CDR2 is SASEGT in the germline V gene. CDR3 loop: CASSERQGGQPQHF. CDR3 nucleotides: TGTGCCAGCAGTGAACGGCAGGGTGGTCAGCCCCAGCATTTT.

The J gene is TRBJ2-3, the V gene TRBV28; D is tentatively TRBD1 or TRBD2 (7 bases each). The CDR3 covers 14 residues. The V gene's germline CDR1 is MDHEN and CDR2 SYDVKM. Trimming cost V 6 bases and J 1 base, with 11 bases left between them. For the CDR3, the DNA is TGTGCCAGCAGGGGAGGGACAGGCACAGATACGCAGTATTTT. The encoded protein is CASRGGTGTDTQYF.

The chain has TRBV5-1 and TRBJ2-1; 10 nucleotides line up with TRBD1. Per the germline V gene, CDR1 is SGHRS and CDR2 is YFSETQ. The CDR3 consists of 15 residues. V was clipped by 4 bases and J by 2 bases; unmatched bases: 3. The CDR3 reads CASSAGQGAYNEQFF. In nucleotides, the CDR3 is TGCGCCAGCAGCGCCGGACAGGGGGCCTACAATGAGCAGTTCTTC.

The chain's CDR3 is CASSWDGGDEKLFF. In DNA, the CDR3 is TGTGCCAGCAGTTGGGACGGTGGGGATGAAAAACTGTTTTTT. This chain links TRBV6-6 with TRBJ1-4; D perhaps matches TRBD1 (5 bases). The CDR3 loop spans 14 amino acids. The V gene's germline CDR1 is MNHNY and CDR2 SVGAGI (reference sequence). The V end lost 4 bases, the J end lost 6 bases, and 12 bases lay between the germline ends.

This rearrangement joins TRBV25-1 to TRBJ1-3; 8 bases align to TRBD1. The J segment lost 4 bases and the V segment lost 8 bases, leaving 10 bases of the junction unmatched. The V gene's germline CDR1 is MGHDK and CDR2 SYGVNS. The CDR3 is 15 amino acids. CDR3 nucleotide sequence: TGTGCCAGCGGACTAAAGACAGGGGTCGGAAACACCATATATTTT. Encoded protein: CASGLKTGVGNTIYF.

This clone was picked up one time. This rearrangement joins TRBV7-6 to TRBJ2-2; D tentatively fits TRBD1 or TRBD2 (5 bases each). The ends were cut back, 5 bases at V and 0 bases at J, with 13 bases in the middle. The CDR3 contains 16 residues. CDR1 and CDR2 (germline): SGHVS, FNYEAQ. The CDR3 DNA is TGTGCCAGCAGCCCTGATGGGGGACCGAACACCGGGGAGCTGTTTTTT. Translation gives CASSPDGGPNTGELFF. The full variable domain, rest sourced from reference TRBV7-6 and TRBJ2-2, is GAGVSQSPRYKVTKRGQDVALRCDPISGHVSLYWYRQALGQGPEFLTYFNYEAQQDKSGLPNDRFSAERPEGSISTLTIQRTEQRDSAMYRCASSPDGGPNTGELFFGEGSRLTVL.

The J gene is TRBJ2-7, the V gene TRBV6-5; D is unresolved. Germline V CDR1 and CDR2: MNHEY, SVGAGI. Trimming shortened V by 4 bases and J by 3 bases, and 4 bases separated the two germline ends. This CDR3 region has 11 residues. The CDR3 sequence: CASSSLYEQYF. CDR3 nucleotide sequence: TGTGCCAGCAGTTCGCTCTACGAGCAGTACTTC.

The chain combines TRBV5-1 with TRBJ2-3; TRBD2 matches at 8 bases. From germline, CDR1 is SGHRS and CDR2 YFSETQ. This CDR3 spans 15 amino acids. V lost 2 bases and J lost 6; bases outside the gene matches: 8. CDR3 in amino acids: CASSFAGGAGDTQYF. In DNA form, the CDR3 reads TGCGCCAGCAGCTTCGCCGGGGGGGCGGGGGATACGCAGTATTTT.

The J gene is TRBJ1-1, the V gene TRBV5-1; the match to TRBD1 covers 9 bases. The CDR3 length is 15 residues. CDR1 and CDR2 from the germline V gene are SGHRS and YFSETQ. V shed 3 bases, J shed 3 bases, and the junction held 6 bases outside the gene matches. CDR3 region: CASSWGQGWDTEAFF. For the CDR3, the DNA is TGCGCCAGCAGCTGGGGACAGGGTTGGGACACTGAAGCTTTCTTT.

This chain connects TRBV9 to TRBJ1-6; D perhaps matches TRBD1 (6 bases). The CDR3 spans 16 residues. V was shortened by 0 bases and J by 2 bases, with 9 bases between the two germline ends. CDR1 SGDLS and CDR2 YYNGEE come from the germline V gene. CDR3 sequence (DNA): TGTGCCAGCAGCGTAGGGGGGGCAGCCTATAATTCACCCCTCCACTTT. It encodes CASSVGGAAYNSPLHF. Full variable domain (remainder filled in from reference TRBV9 and TRBJ1-6): DSGVTQTPKHLITATGQRVTLRCSPRSGDLSVYWYQQSLDQGLQFLIQYYNGEERAKGNILERFSAQQFPDLHSELNLSSLELGDSALYFCASSVGGAAYNSPLHFGNGTRLTVT.

CDR3 amino acids: CASSVRGPADEKLFF. For the CDR3, the DNA is TGTGCCAGCAGCGTGAGGGGCCCGGCAGACGAAAAACTGTTTTTT. The chain links TRBV9 to TRBJ1-4, with D possibly matching TRBD1 (5 bases). Trimming stripped 2 bases from V and 8 bases from J, with 16 bases between. Germline CDR1 SGDLS, CDR2 YYNGEE. This CDR3 is 15 amino acids long.